The rows below give T cell receptor beta chains drawn from one sample of a study of blood T cells in healthy people across ages. TCRdb reanalysed the 5' RACE reads using MiXCR and keeps one entry per CDR3 protein. Among under 2,000,000 distinct CDR3 sequences listed, roughly 49% were seen once. The sequenced sample was blood. The receptors were sampled from a woman aged 40 to 55 in good health. Both conserved end residues are trimmed from each CDR3. A D gene is named only where the DNA matches it firmly. Part of the rows lack a size; the others show once, few, many or a class for expanded clones.

v_call	d_call	clone_size	j_call	cdr3_aa
TRBV7-8	TRBD2	NA	TRBJ2-3	ASSSGPGRADTQY
TRBV3-1	TRBD2	few	TRBJ2-7	ASSHLRGSSYEQY
TRBV5-8	TRBD1	NA	TRBJ2-3	ASSLARTGSSGTDTQY
TRBV20-1	TRBD1	few	TRBJ2-5	SVFRDRGWSEEQY
TRBV7-2	NA	NA	TRBJ2-4	ASSLVNSDIQY
TRBV10-3	TRBD2	NA	TRBJ2-5	AISQRDLEQETQY
TRBV6-5	NA	NA	TRBJ1-2	ASSYGETGREYGYT
TRBV7-2	TRBD2	NA	TRBJ2-1	ASRSASGGAHNEQF
TRBV29-1	NA	few	TRBJ1-1	SVEDRSF
TRBV25-1	NA	few	TRBJ2-5	ASSESRRLLETQY
TRBV20-1	NA	NA	TRBJ2-1	SATDSYNEQF
TRBV24-1	NA	once	TRBJ2-5	ATSDSGRRNQETQY
TRBV10-1	NA	few	TRBJ2-1	ASSKTRSSYNEQF
TRBV4-3	NA	NA	TRBJ1-2	ASSQDSQANYGYT
TRBV4-3	NA	NA	TRBJ2-3	ASSKEPAASDTQY
TRBV19	TRBD1	few	TRBJ1-2	ASSPPPGTGMVFDGYT
TRBV9	NA	NA	TRBJ2-1	ASGVAGRSSYNEQF
TRBV12-3/TRBV12-4	TRBD1	few	TRBJ1-2	ASGQGGDYGYT
TRBV24-1	TRBD1	NA	TRBJ1-4	ATSDTGTGYEKLF
TRBV20-1	TRBD1	NA	TRBJ1-6	SATQGAAYNSPLH
TRBV6-5	NA	NA	TRBJ2-5	AAGRGVASGEQY
TRBV10-2	NA	NA	TRBJ1-1	ASSETTGGSEAF
TRBV7-9	TRBD2	NA	TRBJ2-7	ASSLAISGRKYEQY
TRBV6-2/TRBV6-3	TRBD2	few	TRBJ2-7	ASSRPGLAGGSSYEQY
TRBV25-1	TRBD1	few	TRBJ2-4	ASSAGGANIQY